This T cell receptor beta chain derives from a study of Ad26.COV2.S vaccination and SARS-CoV-2 variants. Details on this clone: Its specificity is not known.

In germline, CDR1 is SGHTA, CDR2 FQGTGA. The trim removed 3 bases at V and 6 bases at J, leaving 5 bases unmatched. The CDR3 contains 15 residues. Overall study findings and caveats: Whether participants received vaccine or placebo, their non-spike TCR breadth was similar.

Clones were sequenced by immunoSEQ multiplex PCR, and TCRdb holds only the in-frame ones, with some missing. The sample records hundreds of thousands of clones, roughly 85% being singletons. Noted treatment: about 20 received Ad26.COV2.S at low or high dose, single or two shots; roughly five received placebo; per-sample allocation not given. Following the first vaccine or placebo injection, samples were taken on day 63. The sequence was obtained from a person between 18 and 60 years old who received the Ad26.COV2.S COVID-19 vaccine or a placebo. The sample here was peripheral blood, taken in a trial of Ad26.COV2.S vaccine versus placebo. J is TRBJ2-1 and V is TRBV7-3, with 10 bases that match TRBD2. The CDR3 sequence is CASSFSGGPFNEQFF. In DNA form, the CDR3 reads TGTGCCAGCAGCTTTAGCGGGGGGCCGTTCAATGAGCAGTTCTTC.